This TCR beta chain comes out of a study of shared clonotypes between healthy human individuals. Donation came from healthy HIV-negative adults that had no recent acute infections or vaccinations. Note on this clone: Its antigen remains unknown.

Findings and limits, study-wide: A generally larger estimated richness was seen in naive subsets than in memory subsets. Clonotypes which were not shared had lower generation probabilities than clonotypes that all four donors shared.

Repertoires were generated with immunoSEQ multiplex PCR, while TCRdb's copy carries only in-frame clones and drops some. The data contain over a million clones, around 76% of them singletons. This TCR was recovered from a man younger than 35 in good health. Sequenced input: memory CD4+ T cells sorted from blood. Subset denoted: CD45RA-negative fraction.

CDR3 bases: TGTGCCAGCAGCCGAACTAGCGGGGGGTTCTACGAGCAGTACTTC. Translating it yields CASSRTSGGFYEQYF. This chain joins TRBV7-6 and TRBJ2-7; TRBD2 matches 12 bases. CDR3 length: 15 residues. The germline V gene has CDR1 SGHVS and CDR2 FNYEAQ. Trimming took 5 bases from V and 3 from J; bases not matched to a gene: 5. The full variable domain, with the rest looked up from reference TRBV7-6 and TRBJ2-7, is GAGVSQSPRYKVTKRGQDVALRCDPISGHVSLYWYRQALGQGPEFLTYFNYEAQQDKSGLPNDRFSAERPEGSISTLTIQRTEQRDSAMYRCASSRTSGGFYEQYFGPGTRLTVT.